This TCR beta chain was found in a study of blood T cell repertoires in COVID-19. Study background: COVID-19 samples, acute and convalescent, were from the United States, Italy and Spain. Sources were T cells, B-cell-depleted T cells, or PBMCs; the material itself was cDNA or gDNA.

In the study's own analysis: Amplification with reference gene primers provided the estimates of nucleated cell counts. Clones were sequenced by immunoSEQ multiplex PCR, and TCRdb holds only the in-frame ones, with some missing. The DNA gave D and trimming, while V, J and clone size come from that table. This sample yields over 150,000 clones, of which roughly four fifths are seen a single time; roughly 1.9% belongs to the top ten. V lost 3 bases to trimming and J lost 5 bases, with 13 bases between them. Germline-derived CDR1 and CDR2 are LNHNV and YYDKDF (reference sequence). The CDR3 totals 14 residues.

The specimen was peripheral blood. The TCR comes from a woman older than 75 with acute or convalescent COVID-19. The V call is TRBV15, the J call TRBJ1-1; D perhaps matches TRBD1 (6 bases). In DNA form, the CDR3 reads TGTGCCACCAGCAGGGCCGGACAGTTGACTGAAGCTTTCTTT. Its translation is CATSRAGQLTEAFF. Combining the CDR3 with reference TRBV15 and TRBJ1-1 gives the whole variable domain DAMVIQNPRYQVTQFGKPVTLSCSQTLNHNVMYWYQQKSSQAPKLLFHYYDKDFNNEADTPDNFQSRRPNTSFCFLDIRSPGLGDTAMYLCATSRAGQLTEAFFGQGTRLTVV.